Described below is a single T cell receptor (beta chain) sequence and its context. This table comes from immunoSEQ multiplex PCR, and its TCRdb copy is limited to in-frame clones, with some not included. Of about 180,000 clones listed, roughly four fifths were seen once; the top ten hold 6% to 8.5%. This sample is part of a study of blood T cell repertoires in COVID-19. As for the study in general: Samples representing acute and convalescent COVID-19 were sourced from the United States, Italy and Spain.

Germline V gene data show CDR1 as GTSNPN and CDR2 as SVGIG (reference sequence). CDR3 size: 15 residues. The ends lost 5 bases at V and 4 bases at J; junction bases unmatched: 7. This clonotype was sampled from a woman aged 70 to 79 with COVID-19, enrolled during active disease. This chain joins TRBV30 and TRBJ1-5, with 11 positions matching TRBD1. The sample was peripheral blood. CDR3 sequence reads: CAWGLRDRGNQPQHF. The DNA of the CDR3 is TGTGCCTGGGGGCTTCGGGACAGGGGGAATCAGCCCCAGCATTTT.